The 8 T cell receptor beta chains presented below share a single source sample, sequenced in a study of shared clonotypes between healthy human individuals. Terminally differentiated effector memory CD45RA+ cells were excluded by CCR7 positive selection of CD45RO-negative cells. Assay: immunoSEQ multiplex PCR; the TCRdb copy retains only in-frame clones and omits some. In the table there are some 630,000 clones, 95% to 96% of which are singletons. The source material was naive CD8+ T cells sorted from blood. The receptors stem from a woman in her twenties or thirties in good health.

The CDR3 DNA sequence: TGTGCCAGCAGCGGGACGGACAGAGACATTGCAACTAATGAAAAACTGTTTTTT. Translating it yields CASSGTDRDIATNEKLFF. The chain couples TRBV7-9 to TRBJ1-4, with D possibly being TRBD1 (6 bases). Germline V gene lookup returns CDR1 SEHNR and CDR2 FQNEAQ (reference sequence). The CDR3 has 18 residues. Between the trimmed V and J ends, which lost 5 bases and 0 bases, there was a span of 19 bases.

CDR3 coding DNA: TGTGCCAGCGCTGGGTCCCTGGGGGGGTACCAAGAGACCCAGTACTTC. Its translation: CASAGSLGGYQETQYF. The chain joins TRBV28 to TRBJ2-5, with TRBD2 identical over 7 bases. This CDR3 has 16 amino acids. Germline assignment: CDR1 MDHEN and CDR2 SYDVKM. The junction had 12 bases not matched to a gene; V was cut back by 8 bases and J by 0 bases.

V is TRBV6-6 and J is TRBJ2-4; 7 bases are shared with TRBD2. Germline assignment: CDR1 MNHNY and CDR2 SVGAGI (reference sequence). This CDR3 region has 16 residues. Trimming removed 6 bases from V and 0 bases from J; junction bases left unmatched: 8. Written as DNA, the CDR3 is TGTGCCAGCAGCCCCAAGCGGGGCCTAGCCAAAAACATTCAGTACTTC. Encoded protein: CASSPKRGLAKNIQYF.

The J gene is TRBJ2-1, the V gene TRBV7-9; weak D call: TRBD2 (5 bases). Germline loops: CDR1 SEHNR, CDR2 FQNEAQ (reference sequence). The CDR3 spans 16 residues. With 5 bases removed from V and 4 bases from J, the gap between germline ends came to 18 bases. The CDR3 DNA follows: TGTGCCAGCAGCATGGTGAGGCTAGCCTCGTACAATGAGCAGTTCTTC. Amino acids: CASSMVRLASYNEQFF. The full variable domain, with the rest looked up from reference TRBV7-9 and TRBJ2-1, is DTGVSQNPRHKITKRGQNVTFRCDPISEHNRLYWYRQTLGQGPEFLTYFQNEAQLEKSRLLSDRFSAERPKGSFSTLEIQRTEQGDSAMYLCASSMVRLASYNEQFFGPGTRLTVL.

The rearrangement links TRBV10-3 to TRBJ2-1, with 8 nucleotides matching TRBD2. This CDR3 comprises 16 residues. The trim removed 6 bases at V and 5 bases at J, leaving 12 bases unmatched. Looked up from germline, CDR1 is ENHRY and CDR2 is SYGVKD. The CDR3 bases are TGTGCCATCAGGGCGACTAGCGAGAAGGGGGACAATGAGCAGTTCTTC. It specifies CAIRATSEKGDNEQFF.

This clone was seen once. This chain uses TRBV5-5 with TRBJ1-3; D is unresolved. The V and J ends lost 3 bases and 4 bases respectively, with 14 bases between them. The germline CDR1 and CDR2 sequences are SGHKS and YYEKEE (reference sequence). This CDR3 region has 15 residues. CDR3 protein: CASSWTSADGNTIYF. The CDR3 nucleotides are TGTGCCAGCAGCTGGACGTCGGCAGACGGAAACACCATATATTTT.

The V gene is TRBV5-1, the J gene TRBJ1-2; D might be TRBD1 (6 bases). In germline, CDR1 is SGHRS, CDR2 YFSETQ. This CDR3 is 14 amino acids long. The V gene lost 4 bases and the J gene lost 3 bases, with 13 bases spanning the gap. CDR3 sequence (DNA): TGCGCCAGCAGCCAGGGGACGTCGGACTATGGCTACACCTTC. Protein: CASSQGTSDYGYTF. The complete variable domain, with remaining parts taken from reference TRBV5-1 and TRBJ1-2, reads KAGVTQTPRYLIKTRGQQVTLSCSPISGHRSVSWYQQTPGQGLQFLFEYFSETQRNKGNFPGRFSGRQFSNSRSEMNVSTLELGDSALYLCASSQGTSDYGYTFGSGTRLTVV.

CDR3 in amino acids: CASSLATGSNIQYF. The CDR3 coding sequence is TGTGCCAGCAGCCTCGCGACAGGGTCTAACATTCAGTACTTC. The V and J genes are TRBV7-3 and TRBJ2-4, with TRBD1 matching over 7 bases. Germline V CDR1 and CDR2: SGHTA, FQGTGA. This CDR3 spans 14 amino acids. J lost 7 bases, V lost 5 bases, and 8 bases had no gene match.